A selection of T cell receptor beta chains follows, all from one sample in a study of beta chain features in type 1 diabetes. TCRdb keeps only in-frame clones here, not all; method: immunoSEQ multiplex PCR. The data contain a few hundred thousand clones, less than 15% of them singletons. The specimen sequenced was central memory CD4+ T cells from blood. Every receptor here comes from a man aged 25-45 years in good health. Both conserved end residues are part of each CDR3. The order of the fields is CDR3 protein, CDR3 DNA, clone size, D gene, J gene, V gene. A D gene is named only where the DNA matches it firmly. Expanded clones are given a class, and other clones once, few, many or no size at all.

CDR3 protein: CASRAENGYTF
CDR3 DNA: TGTGCCAGCAGGGCGGAAAATGGCTACACCTTC
clone size: few
D gene: .
J gene: TRBJ1-2
V gene: TRBV5-5

CDR3 protein: CASSLTVQGSGYTF
CDR3 DNA: TGTGCCAGCAGTTTAACGGTCCAGGGGTCGGGCTACACCTTC
clone size: .
D gene: .
J gene: TRBJ1-2
V gene: TRBV27

CDR3 protein: CASSRTSGRSEQFF
CDR3 DNA: TGTGCCAGCAGTAGAACTAGCGGGAGGAGTGAGCAGTTCTTC
clone size: .
D gene: TRBD2
J gene: TRBJ2-1
V gene: TRBV6-4

CDR3 protein: CASSSHSGKETGELFF
CDR3 DNA: TGTGCCAGCAGTTCCCATAGCGGGAAGGAGACCGGGGAGCTGTTTTTT
clone size: .
D gene: TRBD2
J gene: TRBJ2-2
V gene: TRBV7-8

CDR3 protein: CASSSSSGANVLTF
CDR3 DNA: TGTGCCAGCAGCTCCAGCTCTGGGGCCAACGTCCTGACTTTC
clone size: few
D gene: .
J gene: TRBJ2-6
V gene: TRBV7-9

CDR3 protein: CASSLSGALNTEAFF
CDR3 DNA: TGTGCCAGCAGCTTAAGCGGTGCCCTGAACACTGAAGCTTTCTTT
clone size: .
D gene: .
J gene: TRBJ1-1
V gene: TRBV7-3

CDR3 protein: CASSQEVDSKSSYNEQFF
CDR3 DNA: TGTGCCAGCAGCCAAGAGGTGGACTCGAAGAGCTCCTACAATGAGCAGTTCTTC
clone size: many
D gene: .
J gene: TRBJ2-1
V gene: TRBV4-2

CDR3 protein: CASSLGGTSSNNEQFF
CDR3 DNA: TGTGCCAGCAGCTTAGGTGGGACTAGCAGTAACAATGAGCAGTTCTTC
clone size: few
D gene: TRBD2
J gene: TRBJ2-1
V gene: TRBV11-2

CDR3 protein: CASSQQTSGGADTQYF
CDR3 DNA: TGTGCCAGCAGCCAGCAAACTAGCGGGGGGGCAGATACGCAGTATTTT
clone size: many
D gene: TRBD2
J gene: TRBJ2-3
V gene: TRBV7-2

CDR3 protein: CASSARQGANTGELFF
CDR3 DNA: TGTGCCAGCAGTGCGCGGCAGGGGGCGAACACCGGGGAGCTGTTTTTT
clone size: .
D gene: TRBD1
J gene: TRBJ2-2
V gene: TRBV6-6

CDR3 protein: CASSFTQGSNQPQHF
CDR3 DNA: TGTGCCAGCAGCTTCACACAGGGGAGCAATCAGCCCCAGCATTTT
clone size: .
D gene: TRBD1
J gene: TRBJ1-5
V gene: TRBV7-2

CDR3 protein: CASGLAGILQFF
CDR3 DNA: TGTGCCAGCGGACTAGCGGGGATCTTGCAGTTCTTC
clone size: .
D gene: TRBD2
J gene: TRBJ2-1
V gene: TRBV6-5

CDR3 protein: CASIPGRGSGNTIYF
CDR3 DNA: TGTGCCAGCATCCCCGGCCGGGGTTCCGGAAACACCATATATTTT
clone size: few
D gene: .
J gene: TRBJ1-3
V gene: TRBV7-9

CDR3 protein: CASSLARLAGGTSVGEQFF
CDR3 DNA: .
clone size: few
D gene: .
J gene: TRBJ2-1
V gene: TRBV5-6

CDR3 protein: CASSSGSLNTEAFF
CDR3 DNA: TGTGCCAGCAGCTCGGGGAGTTTGAACACTGAAGCTTTCTTT
clone size: .
D gene: .
J gene: TRBJ1-1
V gene: TRBV5-6

CDR3 protein: CASTETLGSASQYF
CDR3 DNA: TGTGCCAGCACCGAAACTCTGGGTTCGGCGTCGCAGTATTTT
clone size: .
D gene: .
J gene: TRBJ2-3
V gene: TRBV6-1

CDR3 protein: CASSLSGGAYEQYF
CDR3 DNA: TGTGCCAGCAGTCTTAGCGGGGGGGCGTACGAGCAGTACTTC
clone size: .
D gene: TRBD2
J gene: TRBJ2-7
V gene: TRBV2

CDR3 protein: CASSPTGNEQFF
CDR3 DNA: TGTGCCAGCAGCCCGACGGGCAATGAGCAGTTCTTC
clone size: .
D gene: .
J gene: TRBJ2-1
V gene: TRBV11-3

CDR3 protein: CASAGGGNTEAFF
CDR3 DNA: TGTGCCAGCGCAGGGGGCGGAAACACTGAAGCTTTCTTT
clone size: .
D gene: TRBD1
J gene: TRBJ1-1
V gene: TRBV6-5

CDR3 protein: CASSAGQGSAGNTIYF
CDR3 DNA: TGTGCCAGCAGCGCCGGACAGGGTTCAGCTGGAAACACCATATATTTT
clone size: few
D gene: TRBD1
J gene: TRBJ1-3
V gene: TRBV7-6

CDR3 protein: CASSRTGSTYEQYF
CDR3 DNA: TGTGCCAGCAGTAGGACAGGGTCTACCTACGAGCAGTACTTC
clone size: .
D gene: TRBD1
J gene: TRBJ2-7
V gene: TRBV6-6

CDR3 protein: CASSYRVRETQYF
CDR3 DNA: TGTGCCAGCAGTTACAGGGTTCGAGAGACCCAGTACTTC
clone size: .
D gene: .
J gene: TRBJ2-5
V gene: TRBV27

CDR3 protein: CASSLSQGIGVGTQYF
CDR3 DNA: TGTGCCAGCAGCTTGTCACAGGGGATTGGGGTTGGGACCCAGTACTTC
clone size: .
D gene: TRBD1
J gene: TRBJ2-5
V gene: TRBV7-6

CDR3 protein: CASSIGTITSGANVLTF
CDR3 DNA: TGTGCCAGTAGTATTGGGACAATTACCTCTGGGGCCAACGTCCTGACTTTC
clone size: .
D gene: .
J gene: TRBJ2-6
V gene: TRBV19

CDR3 protein: CASSLNWDGYTF
CDR3 DNA: TGTGCCAGCAGCTTAAATTGGGATGGCTACACCTTC
clone size: .
D gene: .
J gene: TRBJ1-2
V gene: TRBV7-2

CDR3 protein: CASSLPLQYNEQFF
CDR3 DNA: TGTGCCAGCAGCCTCCCGCTACAATACAATGAGCAGTTCTTC
clone size: few
D gene: .
J gene: TRBJ2-1
V gene: TRBV4-2

CDR3 protein: CASSSGTSAFSEQFF
CDR3 DNA: TGTGCCAGCAGCTCAGGGACTAGCGCGTTTTCCGAGCAGTTCTTC
clone size: few
D gene: TRBD2
J gene: TRBJ2-1
V gene: TRBV11-2